The rows below give T cell receptor beta chains drawn from one sample of a study of blood T cell repertoires in COVID-19. Assay used: immunoSEQ multiplex PCR; TCRdb lists only in-frame clones, some missing. The table lists fewer than 85,000 clones, around 76% of them singletons. Source material: peripheral blood. These receptors originate from a woman older than 75 with active or convalescent COVID-19. The CDR3 runs from the conserved cysteine through the conserved F or W.

v_call	j_call	cdr3_aa
TRBV30	TRBJ1-6	CAWSRTVNSPLHF
TRBV30	TRBJ1-2	CAWRGPGYGYTF
TRBV4-3	TRBJ1-2	CASSQDGAGDFNYGYTF
TRBV3-1/TRBV3-2	TRBJ1-1	CASRRRGSDIDEAFF
TRBV21-1	TRBJ1-4	CASSRVSSGNEKLFF
TRBV6-2/TRBV6-3	TRBJ2-6	CASSYSGGGANVLTF
TRBV9	TRBJ1-5	CASSRNRDTDQLQHF
TRBV7-9	TRBJ2-3	CASSSSSASTDTQYF
TRBV3-1/TRBV3-2	TRBJ1-1	CASSQDFTGDTEAFF
TRBV2	TRBJ2-7	CASVLSGGAYEQYF
TRBV30	TRBJ1-1	CAWSFWTEVNTEAFF
TRBV30	TRBJ1-5	CAWSVRSWRERNQPQHF
TRBV7-8	TRBJ1-5	CASSLGTGGWEPQHF
TRBV6-2/TRBV6-3	TRBJ1-1	CASSTENTEAFF
TRBV19	TRBJ1-3	CASNRRRDTSGNTIYF
TRBV24-1	TRBJ2-2	CATSDSGQGIGELFF
TRBV7-2	TRBJ2-3	CASSLGPSRTDTQYF
TRBV6-2/TRBV6-3	TRBJ2-2	CASSYIGGQRPPGELFF
TRBV7-8	TRBJ2-3	CASSLFLRGGADTQYF
TRBV6-6	TRBJ2-1	CASTHGGNNEQFF
TRBV5-4	TRBJ2-5	CASSRGETQYF
TRBV20-1	TRBJ1-6	CSASMKPGGFSYNSPLHF
TRBV12-2	TRBJ2-2	CASRPGSRNTGELFF
TRBV7-2	TRBJ1-6	CASSLGTGGSPLHF
TRBV6-6	TRBJ2-7	CASSTRDRGGSYEQYF
TRBV15	TRBJ1-4	CATSQGRVNEKLFF
TRBV30	TRBJ1-2	CAWSETSTVNGYTF
TRBV5-1	TRBJ2-5	CASSRGNQETQYF
TRBV9	TRBJ2-1	CASSLGGGAETNEQFF
TRBV7-6	TRBJ2-3	CASSPRTSPDTQYF
TRBV6-6	TRBJ2-7	CASSSTGIYEQYF
TRBV5-1	TRBJ1-5	CASSLSTGGNQPQHF
TRBV3-1/TRBV3-2	TRBJ2-7	CASSQKGSEQYF
TRBV7-2	TRBJ2-2	CASTLTGTFTGELFF
TRBV6-5	TRBJ1-2	CASSYGREGGYTF
TRBV7-2	TRBJ2-5	CASSGRRSGGTVTQYF
TRBV10-3	TRBJ1-6	CAISGGGLGSPLHF
TRBV7-2	TRBJ1-1	CASSLGGLLTEAFF
TRBV6-5	TRBJ1-6	CASSPRQGNSPLHF
TRBV5-1	TRBJ1-2	CASRDGQGKGGYTF
TRBV9	TRBJ1-4	CASSPPSAGWNEKLFF
TRBV7-8	TRBJ1-1	CASSLLEGPGTEAFF
TRBV4-3	TRBJ1-1	CASSLDRGRGEAFF
TRBV11-2	TRBJ2-7	CASGQLYEQYF
TRBV5-1	TRBJ1-2	CASSVTGDGYTF
TRBV3-1/TRBV3-2	TRBJ1-3	CASSQDSETTSGNTIYF
TRBV15	TRBJ2-3	CATSRERGTRGTDTQYF
TRBV3-1/TRBV3-2	TRBJ1-6	CASSQDGGGLSPLHF
TRBV10-3	TRBJ2-7	CAISEAGSSYEQYF
TRBV7-9	TRBJ1-1	CASSREGEAFF